This T cell receptor beta chain appears in the sequencing data of a study of a mutant IDH1 vaccine in newly diagnosed glioma. Time point reported: week 35, safety follow-up. Each vaccine dose was 300 ug of mutant IDH1 20-mer peptide, with topical imiquimod. Germline CDR1 and CDR2: SGHNT and YYREEE (reference sequence). Trimming cost V 0 bases and J 8 bases, with 11 bases left between them. CDR3 size: 13 residues. In regard to this clone: Its antigen is unidentified.

The assay was immunoSEQ multiplex PCR, and TCRdb's table has in-frame clones only and misses some. The sample has over 65,000 clones, more than 70% seen once; the top ten hold 10% to 15%. V usage is TRBV5-4 and J usage is TRBJ1-1; no clear D gene. This TCR derives from a man between 18 and 29 years old with glioma. The sample in question was PBMCs, obtained from a glioma patient whose treatment included an IDH1 peptide vaccine. The CDR3 protein is CASSLVPDPEAFF. The CDR3 DNA sequence: TGTGCCAGCAGCTTGGTGCCCGACCCCGAAGCTTTCTTT.